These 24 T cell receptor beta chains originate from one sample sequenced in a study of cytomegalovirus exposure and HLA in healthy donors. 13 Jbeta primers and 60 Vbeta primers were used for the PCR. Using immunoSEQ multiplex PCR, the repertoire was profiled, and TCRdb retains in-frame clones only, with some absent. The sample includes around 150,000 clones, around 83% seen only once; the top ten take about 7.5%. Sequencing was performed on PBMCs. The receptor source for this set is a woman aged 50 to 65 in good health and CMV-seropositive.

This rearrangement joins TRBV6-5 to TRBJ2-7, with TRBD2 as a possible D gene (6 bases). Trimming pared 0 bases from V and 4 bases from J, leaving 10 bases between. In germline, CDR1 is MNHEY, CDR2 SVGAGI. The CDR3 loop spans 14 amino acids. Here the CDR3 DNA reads TGTGCCAGCAGTTACTCAGTTAGCGGATACGAGCAGTACTTC. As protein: CASSYSVSGYEQYF.

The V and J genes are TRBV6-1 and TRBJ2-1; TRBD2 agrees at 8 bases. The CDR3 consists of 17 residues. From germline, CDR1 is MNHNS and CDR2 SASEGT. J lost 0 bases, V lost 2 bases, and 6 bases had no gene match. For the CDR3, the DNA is TGTGCCAGCAGTGAACGCGGGGGGCTTCTCTCCTACAATGAGCAGTTCTTC. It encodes CASSERGGLLSYNEQFF.

The CDR3 loop reads CASRLVRGADKTGELFF. CDR3 bases: TGTGCAAGTCGCTTAGTAAGGGGCGCAGATAAGACCGGGGAGCTGTTTTTT. V gene TRBV12-2 combines with J gene TRBJ2-2; the tabulated D call, TRBD1, remains unverified against the DNA. TRBV12-2 is an annotated pseudogene. CDR3 length: 17 residues.

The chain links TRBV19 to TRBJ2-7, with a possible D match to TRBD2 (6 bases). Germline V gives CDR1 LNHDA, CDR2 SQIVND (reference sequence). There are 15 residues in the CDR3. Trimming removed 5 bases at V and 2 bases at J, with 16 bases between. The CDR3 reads CASSAPGRRAYEQYF. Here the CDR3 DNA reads TGTGCCAGTAGTGCCCCCGGGAGAAGGGCCTACGAGCAGTACTTC.

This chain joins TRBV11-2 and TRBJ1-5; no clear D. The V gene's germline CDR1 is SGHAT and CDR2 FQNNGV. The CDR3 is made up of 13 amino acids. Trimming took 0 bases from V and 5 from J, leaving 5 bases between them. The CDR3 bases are TGTGCCAGCAGCTTAGACAGATATCAGCCCCAGCATTTT. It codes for CASSLDRYQPQHF.

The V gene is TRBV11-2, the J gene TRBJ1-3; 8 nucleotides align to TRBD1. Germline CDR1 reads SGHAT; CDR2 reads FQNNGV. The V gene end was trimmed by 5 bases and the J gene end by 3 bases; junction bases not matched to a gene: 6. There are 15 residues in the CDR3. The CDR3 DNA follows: TGTGCCAGCAGCCTACAGGGGGTATTTGGAAACACCATATATTTT. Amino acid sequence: CASSLQGVFGNTIYF.

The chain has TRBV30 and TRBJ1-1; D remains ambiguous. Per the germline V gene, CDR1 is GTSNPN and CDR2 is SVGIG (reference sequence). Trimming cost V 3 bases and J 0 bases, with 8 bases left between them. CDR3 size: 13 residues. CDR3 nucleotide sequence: TGTGCCTGGAGCGGGATGTTGAACACTGAAGCTTTCTTT. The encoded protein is CAWSGMLNTEAFF.

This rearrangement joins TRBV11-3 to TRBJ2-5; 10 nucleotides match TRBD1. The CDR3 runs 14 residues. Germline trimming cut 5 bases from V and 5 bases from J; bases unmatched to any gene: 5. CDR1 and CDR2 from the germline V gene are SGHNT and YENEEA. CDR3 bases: TGTGCCAGCAGCGAAGGGACAGGGGTTGAGACCCAGTACTTC. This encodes CASSEGTGVETQYF. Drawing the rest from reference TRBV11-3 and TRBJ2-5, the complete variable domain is EAGVVQSPRYKIIEKKQPVAFWCNPISGHNTLYWYLQNLGQGPELLIRYENEEAVDDSQLPKDRFSAERLKGVDSTLKIQPAELGDSAVYLCASSEGTGVETQYFGPGTRLLVL.

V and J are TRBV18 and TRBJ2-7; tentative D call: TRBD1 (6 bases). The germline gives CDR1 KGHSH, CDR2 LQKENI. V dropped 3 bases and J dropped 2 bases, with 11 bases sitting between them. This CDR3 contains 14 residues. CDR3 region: CASSPTTGPYEQYF. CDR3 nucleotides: TGTGCCAGCTCACCTACGACAGGCCCCTACGAGCAGTACTTC.

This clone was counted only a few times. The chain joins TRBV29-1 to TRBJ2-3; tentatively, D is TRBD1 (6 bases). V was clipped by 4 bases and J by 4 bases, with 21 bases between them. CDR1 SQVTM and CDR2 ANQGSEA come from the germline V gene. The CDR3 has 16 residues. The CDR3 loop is CSVGGLKDLGPDTQYF. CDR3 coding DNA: TGCAGCGTTGGGGGGCTTAAGGATCTCGGTCCAGATACGCAGTATTTT.

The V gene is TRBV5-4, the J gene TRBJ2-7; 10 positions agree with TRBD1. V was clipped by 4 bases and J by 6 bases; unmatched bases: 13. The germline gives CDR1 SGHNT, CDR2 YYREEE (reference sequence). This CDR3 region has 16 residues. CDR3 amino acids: CASSPAEGTGEREQYF. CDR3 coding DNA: TGTGCCAGCAGCCCCGCCGAGGGGACAGGGGAGCGCGAGCAGTACTTC.

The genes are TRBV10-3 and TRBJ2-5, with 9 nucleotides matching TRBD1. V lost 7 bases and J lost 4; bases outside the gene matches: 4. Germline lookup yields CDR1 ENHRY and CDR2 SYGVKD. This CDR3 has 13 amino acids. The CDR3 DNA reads TGTGCCATCACCTCGACAGGGGGAGAGACCCAGTACTTC. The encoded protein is CAITSTGGETQYF.

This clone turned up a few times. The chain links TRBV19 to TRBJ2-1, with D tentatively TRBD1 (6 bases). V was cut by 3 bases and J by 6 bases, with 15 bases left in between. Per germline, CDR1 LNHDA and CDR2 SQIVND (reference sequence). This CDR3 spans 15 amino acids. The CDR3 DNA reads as TGTGCCAGTAGTATGGGCACAGGGTCCCGCAATGAGCAGTTCTTC. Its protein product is CASSMGTGSRNEQFF.

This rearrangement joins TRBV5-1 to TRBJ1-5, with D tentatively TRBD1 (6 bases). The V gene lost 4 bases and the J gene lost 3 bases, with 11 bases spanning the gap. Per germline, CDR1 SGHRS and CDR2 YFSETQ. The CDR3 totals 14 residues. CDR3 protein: CASSPGQFNQPQHF. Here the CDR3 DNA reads TGCGCCAGCAGCCCCGGACAGTTCAATCAGCCCCAGCATTTT. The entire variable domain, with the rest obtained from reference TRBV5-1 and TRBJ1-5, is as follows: KAGVTQTPRYLIKTRGQQVTLSCSPISGHRSVSWYQQTPGQGLQFLFEYFSETQRNKGNFPGRFSGRQFSNSRSEMNVSTLELGDSALYLCASSPGQFNQPQHFGDGTRLSIL.

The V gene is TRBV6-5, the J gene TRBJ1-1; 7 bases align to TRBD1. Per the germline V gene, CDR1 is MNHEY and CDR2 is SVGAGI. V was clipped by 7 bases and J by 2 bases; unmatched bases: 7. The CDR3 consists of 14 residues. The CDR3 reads CASNRGPPNTEAFF. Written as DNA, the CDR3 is TGTGCCAGCAATAGGGGGCCGCCTAACACTGAAGCTTTCTTT.

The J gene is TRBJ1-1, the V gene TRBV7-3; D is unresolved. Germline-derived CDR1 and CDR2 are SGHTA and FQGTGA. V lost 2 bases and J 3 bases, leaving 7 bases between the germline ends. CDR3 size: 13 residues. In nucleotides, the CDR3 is TGTGCCAGCAGCTTATCCGGGGACACTGAAGCTTTCTTT. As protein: CASSLSGDTEAFF.

This CDR3 reads CASSHGGSRGIDEQFF. DNA for the CDR3: TGTGCCAGCAGCCACGGAGGGTCGCGGGGTATCGATGAGCAGTTCTTC. The J gene is TRBJ2-1, the V gene TRBV5-4, with TRBD2 as a possible D gene (6 bases). Trimming took off 4 bases at V and 8 bases at J, with 22 bases between the two ends. This CDR3 has 16 residues. Per the germline V gene, CDR1 is SGHNT and CDR2 is YYREEE (reference sequence).

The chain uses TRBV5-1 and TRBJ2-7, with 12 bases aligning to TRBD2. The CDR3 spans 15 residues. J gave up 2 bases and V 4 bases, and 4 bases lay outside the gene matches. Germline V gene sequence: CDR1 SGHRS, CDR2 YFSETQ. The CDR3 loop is CASSVTSGSAYEQYF. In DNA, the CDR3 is TGCGCCAGCAGCGTGACTAGCGGGAGTGCCTACGAGCAGTACTTC.

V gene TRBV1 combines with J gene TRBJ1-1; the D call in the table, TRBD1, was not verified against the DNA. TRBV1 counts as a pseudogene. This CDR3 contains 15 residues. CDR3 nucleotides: TGCACCAGCAGCGAACGGACAGGTGTGAACACTGAAGCTTTCTTT. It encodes CTSSERTGVNTEAFF.

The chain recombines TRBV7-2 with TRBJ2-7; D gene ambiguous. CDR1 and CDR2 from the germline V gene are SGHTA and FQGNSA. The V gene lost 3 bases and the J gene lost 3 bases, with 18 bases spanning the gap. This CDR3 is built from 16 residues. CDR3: CASSFRSGPRYYEQYF. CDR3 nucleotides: TGTGCCAGCAGCTTTAGATCTGGGCCTCGATACTACGAGCAGTACTTC.

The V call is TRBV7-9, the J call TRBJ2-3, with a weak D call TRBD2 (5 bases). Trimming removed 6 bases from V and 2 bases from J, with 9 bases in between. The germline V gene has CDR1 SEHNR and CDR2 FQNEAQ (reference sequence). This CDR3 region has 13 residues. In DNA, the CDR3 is TGTGCCAGCAGGGACTCTAACACAGATACGCAGTATTTT. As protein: CASRDSNTDTQYF.

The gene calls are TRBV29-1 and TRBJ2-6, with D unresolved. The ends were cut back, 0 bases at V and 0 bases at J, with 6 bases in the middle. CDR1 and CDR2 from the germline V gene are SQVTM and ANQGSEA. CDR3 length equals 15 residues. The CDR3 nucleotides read TGCAGCGTTGAAGATATGAGCTCTGGGGCCAACGTCCTGACTTTC. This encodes CSVEDMSSGANVLTF.

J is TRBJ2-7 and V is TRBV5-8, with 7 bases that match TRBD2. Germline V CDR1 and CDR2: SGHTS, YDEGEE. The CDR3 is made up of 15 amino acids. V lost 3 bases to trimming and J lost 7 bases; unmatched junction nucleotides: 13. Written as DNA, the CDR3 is TGTGCCAGCAGCTACCCCGGACTAGGGGTGGCGGAGCAGTACTTC. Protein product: CASSYPGLGVAEQYF.

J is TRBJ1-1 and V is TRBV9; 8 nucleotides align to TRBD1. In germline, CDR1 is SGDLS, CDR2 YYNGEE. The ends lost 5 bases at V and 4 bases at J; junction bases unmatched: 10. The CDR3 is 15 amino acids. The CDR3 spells CASSKTGQGGTEAFF. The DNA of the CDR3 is TGTGCCAGCAGTAAAACCGGACAGGGTGGCACTGAAGCTTTCTTT.